Reported below is one T cell receptor (beta chain). Its antigen is undetermined. This specimen comes from a study of T-cell memory formation after mild COVID-19. Study conclusions and caveats: Clones that contracted from day 15 to 85 were balanced CD4/CD8, while later expanders leaned CD4+. Mostly located in CM and EM were contracting CD4+ clones, with contracting CD8+ clones located in EMRA.

CDR3 size: 16 residues. Per germline, CDR1 DFQATT and CDR2 SNEGSKA (reference sequence). Trimming stripped 6 bases from V and 0 bases from J, with 15 bases between. Constant-segment-primed 5'RACE gave TCR alpha and TCR beta cDNA libraries with sample barcodes and UMIs. Each CDR3 protein gets one entry after TCRdb re-called the 5' RACE reads with MiXCR. The data hold a few hundred thousand distinct CDR3 sequences, with 15% to 20% observed a single time. The sequenced sample consisted of PBMCs or a T cell subset sorted from them (not recorded which). V and J are TRBV20-1 and TRBJ1-6; a possible D gene is TRBD1 (6 bases). This clonotype originated in a young man who had mild COVID-19 (a few samples of this study predate the infection). Cell type and time point are not known. The CDR3, as DNA: TGCAGTGCCCCAGGGGTCCCGAGCTCCTATAATTCACCCCTCCACTTT. This gives the protein CSAPGVPSSYNSPLHF.